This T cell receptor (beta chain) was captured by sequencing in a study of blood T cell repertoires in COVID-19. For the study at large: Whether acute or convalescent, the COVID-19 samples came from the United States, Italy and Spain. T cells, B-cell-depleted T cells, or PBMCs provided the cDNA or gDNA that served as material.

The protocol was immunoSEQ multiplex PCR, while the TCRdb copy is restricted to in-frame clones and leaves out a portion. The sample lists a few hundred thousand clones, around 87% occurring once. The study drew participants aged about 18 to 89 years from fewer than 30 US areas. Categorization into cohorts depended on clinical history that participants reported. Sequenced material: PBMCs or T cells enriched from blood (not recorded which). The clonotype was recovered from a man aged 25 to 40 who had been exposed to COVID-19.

CDR3 DNA: TGTGCCAGCAGCTTAGTAGCGGGGGACTACAATGAGCAGTTCTTC. Amino acids: CASSLVAGDYNEQFF. The rearrangement joins TRBV7-2 to TRBJ2-1; TRBD2 matches 9 bases. In germline, CDR1 is SGHTA, CDR2 FQGNSA. V was clipped by 1 base and J by 3 bases; unmatched bases: 1. This CDR3 comprises 15 residues.